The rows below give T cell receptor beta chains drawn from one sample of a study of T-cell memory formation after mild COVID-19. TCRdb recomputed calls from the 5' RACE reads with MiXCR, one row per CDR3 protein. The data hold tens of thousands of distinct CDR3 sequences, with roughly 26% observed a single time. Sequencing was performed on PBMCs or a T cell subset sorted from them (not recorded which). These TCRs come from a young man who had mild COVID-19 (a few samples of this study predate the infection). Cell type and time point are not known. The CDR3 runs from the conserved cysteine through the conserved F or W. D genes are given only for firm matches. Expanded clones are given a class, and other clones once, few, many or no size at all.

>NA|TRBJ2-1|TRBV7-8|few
TGTGCCAGCAGCGATGAAGGGGGACCCTACAATGAGCAGTTCTTC
CASSDEGGPYNEQFF
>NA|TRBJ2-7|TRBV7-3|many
TGTGCCAGCAGCTTAACGGCCAGCTCCTACGAGCAGTACTTC
CASSLTASSYEQYF
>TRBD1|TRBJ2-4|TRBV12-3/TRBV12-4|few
TGTGCCAGCAGCTTGGGACAGGGACCCAAAAACATTCAGTACTTC
CASSLGQGPKNIQYF
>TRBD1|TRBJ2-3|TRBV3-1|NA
TGTGCCAGCAGCCAACTCCCCGGGACAGGGGGTACAGATACGCAGTATTTT
CASSQLPGTGGTDTQYF
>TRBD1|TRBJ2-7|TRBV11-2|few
TGTGCCAGCAGCTCCTGGACAGGAGACTACGAGCAGTACTTC
CASSSWTGDYEQYF
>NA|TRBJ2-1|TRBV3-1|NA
TGTGCCAGCAGCCAAGTCGTATTTTACGATGAGCAGTTCTTC
CASSQVVFYDEQFF
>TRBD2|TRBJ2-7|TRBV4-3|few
TGCGCCAGCAGCCAATGGCAGGTGTCTAGCGGGTTGTACGAGCAGTACTTC
CASSQWQVSSGLYEQYF
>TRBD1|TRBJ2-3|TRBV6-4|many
TGTGCCAGCAGTGACGGGACAGGGGGCACAGATACGCAGTATTTT
CASSDGTGGTDTQYF
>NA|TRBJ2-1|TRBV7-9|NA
TGTGCCAGCAGCTACCTAGGAAGCGGCCTGCACAATGAGCAGTTCTTC
CASSYLGSGLHNEQFF
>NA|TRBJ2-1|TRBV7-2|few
TGTGCCAGCAGCTTAGTTGGAGAGTACAATGAGCAGTTCTTC
CASSLVGEYNEQFF
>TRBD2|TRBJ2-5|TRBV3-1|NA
TGTGCCAGCAGCCCTCTAGCGGGGGGAATCCAAGAGACCCAGTACTTC
CASSPLAGGIQETQYF
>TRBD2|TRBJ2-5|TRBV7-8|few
TGTGCCAGCAGCCCCGGGGGGAATCGGAATGTGGAGACCCAGTACTTC
CASSPGGNRNVETQYF
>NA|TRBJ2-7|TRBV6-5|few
TGTGCCAGCACAGACAGTTACGAGCAGTACTTC
CASTDSYEQYF
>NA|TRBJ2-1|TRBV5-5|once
TGTGCCAGCAGCTTGACGTTGCGCGGGCAGTTCTTC
CASSLTLRGQFF
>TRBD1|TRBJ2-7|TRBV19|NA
TGTGCCAGTAGTAGGACAGGGGCATCCTACGAGCAGTACTTC
CASSRTGASYEQYF
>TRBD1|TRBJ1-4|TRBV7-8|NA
TGTGCCAGCAGCTTAGAGACAGGGGATAATGAAAAACTGTTTTTT
CASSLETGDNEKLFF
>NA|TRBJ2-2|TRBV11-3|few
TGTGCCAGCAGCCCGAGGACCACCGGGGAGCTGTTTTTT
CASSPRTTGELFF
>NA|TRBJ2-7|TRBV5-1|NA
TGCGCCAGCAGCGACGCCTACGAGCAGTACTTC
CASSDAYEQYF
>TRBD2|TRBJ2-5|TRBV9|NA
TGTGCCAGCAGCGTAGGTCAGCGGGGGTCGAAAGAGACCCAGTACTTC
CASSVGQRGSKETQYF
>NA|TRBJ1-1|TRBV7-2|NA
TGTGCCAGCAGTTACCAACCCCCCGGACAGTCGAACACTGAAGCTTTCTTT
CASSYQPPGQSNTEAFF
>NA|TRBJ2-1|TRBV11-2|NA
TGTGCCAGCAGCCCAGTGAGGGGGAGCTCCCTCTACAATGAGCAGTTCTTC
CASSPVRGSSLYNEQFF
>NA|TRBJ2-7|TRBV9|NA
TGTGCCAGCAGCGTAGCGGTGAACTACGAGCAGTACTTC
CASSVAVNYEQYF
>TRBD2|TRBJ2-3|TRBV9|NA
TGTGCCAGCAGCGCCGTTAGCGGGGGGGCCCGAAATACGCAGTATTTT
CASSAVSGGARNTQYF
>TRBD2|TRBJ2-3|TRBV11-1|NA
TGTGCCAGCAGCCCGCATCTAGCGGGGGCCAGCACAGATACGCAGTATTTT
CASSPHLAGASTDTQYF
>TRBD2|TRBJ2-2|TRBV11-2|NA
TGTGCCAGCAGCCACCATAAGCGGGGCACCGGGGAGCTGTTTTTT
CASSHHKRGTGELFF
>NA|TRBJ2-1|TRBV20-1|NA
TGCAGTGCTAGTGGGGCGTTGACAGCAGGAGTTGAGCAGTTCTTC
CSASGALTAGVEQFF
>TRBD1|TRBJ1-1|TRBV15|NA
TGTGCCACCAGCAGTGACAGGGGGAACACTGAAGCTTTCTTT
CATSSDRGNTEAFF
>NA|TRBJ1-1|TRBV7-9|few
TGTGCCAGCAGCCGTGCCCAAGCGGAAACTGAAGCTTTCTTT
CASSRAQAETEAFF
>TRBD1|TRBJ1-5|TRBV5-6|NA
TGTGCCAGCAGCTTGGAGCTAGTCGGGGACAGGGCGAGTTGCGGCAATCAGCCCCAGCATTTT
CASSLELVGDRASCGNQPQHF
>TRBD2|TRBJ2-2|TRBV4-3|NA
TGCGCCAGCAGCCAAGATTACGCCGGGGGACTAACCGGGGAGCTGTTTTTT
CASSQDYAGGLTGELFF
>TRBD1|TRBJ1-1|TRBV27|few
TGTGCCAGCAAGGGGGCCAGCCTTGAAGCTTTCTTT
CASKGASLEAFF
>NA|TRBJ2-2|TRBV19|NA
TGTGCCAGTAATCGGAGCCCAGACAGGTCCACCGGGGAGCTGTTTTTT
CASNRSPDRSTGELFF
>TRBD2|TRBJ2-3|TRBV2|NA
TGTGCCACCCTGACTAGCGGGACTTCGAATACGCAGTATTTT
CATLTSGTSNTQYF
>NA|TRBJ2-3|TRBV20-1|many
TGCAGTGCTAGGGGGCCAGGCGCTAGCACAGATACGCAGTATTTT
CSARGPGASTDTQYF
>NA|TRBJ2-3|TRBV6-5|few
TGTGCCAGCAGCCCGTCGGGATCAGATACGCAGTATTTT
CASSPSGSDTQYF
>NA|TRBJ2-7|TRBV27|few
TGTGCCAGCCGCTACAGGGTTAACTCCTACGAGCAGTACTTC
CASRYRVNSYEQYF
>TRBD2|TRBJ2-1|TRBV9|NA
TGTGCCAGCAGCGGGACTAGCGGGGGCAATGAGCAGTTCTTC
CASSGTSGGNEQFF
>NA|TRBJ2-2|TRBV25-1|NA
TGTGCCAGCAGCAGGGGATCCGGGGAGCTGTTTTTT
CASSRGSGELFF
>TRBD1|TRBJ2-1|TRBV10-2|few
TGCGCCAGCAGGGAACAGGGGAATGAGCAGTTCTTC
CASREQGNEQFF
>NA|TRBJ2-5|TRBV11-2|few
TGTGCCAGCAGCTTAACGGGGTTCCAAGAGACCCAGTACTTC
CASSLTGFQETQYF
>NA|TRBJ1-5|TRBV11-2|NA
TGTGCCAGCAGCGGAAGAGAGGGGCAGCCCCAGCATTTT
CASSGREGQPQHF
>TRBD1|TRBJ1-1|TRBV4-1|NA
TGCGCCAGCAGTTACAGGGGAACCACTGAAGCTTTCTTT
CASSYRGTTEAFF
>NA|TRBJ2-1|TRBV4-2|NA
TGTGCCAGCAGCCAAGGCCACATACTAAGCTACAATGAGCAGTTCTTC
CASSQGHILSYNEQFF